This is a list of T cell receptor beta chains from one sample in a study of monozygotic twins with inflammatory bowel disease. TCRdb reprocessed the 5' RACE reads, keeping one entry per CDR3 protein, no DNA. The repertoire table contains about 420,000 distinct CDR3 sequences. Sequenced: blood. Receptors originate from a human donor with ulcerative colitis or Crohn's disease, or a healthy co-twin of an affected twin (not recorded which). CDR3s include the opening cysteine and the closing phenylalanine or tryptophan. Each record gives: V gene, J gene, CDR3 protein.

v_call: TRBV12-3/TRBV12-4; j_call: TRBJ2-2; cdr3_aa: CASSLKTAGELFF
v_call: TRBV7-9; j_call: TRBJ2-5; cdr3_aa: CASSLQGHRETQYF
v_call: TRBV27; j_call: TRBJ2-3; cdr3_aa: CASSSLLAGQTDTQYF
v_call: TRBV3-1; j_call: TRBJ1-1; cdr3_aa: CASSPNGGARAEAFF
v_call: TRBV7-2; j_call: TRBJ2-3; cdr3_aa: CASSLVLAGGPGTQYF
v_call: TRBV20-1; j_call: TRBJ2-4; cdr3_aa: CSANTGTSGGDIQYF
v_call: TRBV20-1; j_call: TRBJ1-5; cdr3_aa: CSATTGEEQPQHF
v_call: TRBV10-3; j_call: TRBJ1-3; cdr3_aa: CAISGVGHISKRGNTIYF
v_call: TRBV20-1; j_call: TRBJ2-7; cdr3_aa: CSARPPDEEQYF
v_call: TRBV10-2; j_call: TRBJ2-7; cdr3_aa: CASSPIRREQYF
v_call: TRBV20-1; j_call: TRBJ1-2; cdr3_aa: CSARDLRGQRNYGYTF
v_call: TRBV7-2; j_call: TRBJ2-5; cdr3_aa: CASSPRQGYETQYF
v_call: TRBV5-1; j_call: TRBJ2-5; cdr3_aa: CASSLGQGRETQYF
v_call: TRBV3-1; j_call: TRBJ2-5; cdr3_aa: CASSQGYETQYF
v_call: TRBV15; j_call: TRBJ1-6; cdr3_aa: CATSRGDRGNSPLHF
v_call: TRBV5-5; j_call: TRBJ2-3; cdr3_aa: CASSFRRTDTDTQYF
v_call: TRBV4-1; j_call: TRBJ2-5; cdr3_aa: CASSQEPTVQETQYF
v_call: TRBV14; j_call: TRBJ2-7; cdr3_aa: CASRGESYEQYF
v_call: TRBV7-9; j_call: TRBJ1-4; cdr3_aa: CASSRPGQLNEKLFF
v_call: TRBV28; j_call: TRBJ1-1; cdr3_aa: CASSLPPDWGNTEAFF
v_call: TRBV3-1; j_call: TRBJ2-4; cdr3_aa: CASSQDLLPSGNIQYF
v_call: TRBV18; j_call: TRBJ1-1; cdr3_aa: CASSPPGALWDTEAFF
v_call: TRBV5-6; j_call: TRBJ1-2; cdr3_aa: CASSPGTFNYGYTF
v_call: TRBV14; j_call: TRBJ2-7; cdr3_aa: CASSQDLGYEQYF
v_call: TRBV12-3/TRBV12-4; j_call: TRBJ2-3; cdr3_aa: CASSFLSTDTQYF
v_call: TRBV12-3/TRBV12-4; j_call: TRBJ1-2; cdr3_aa: CASSLDRGILYGYTF
v_call: TRBV12-3/TRBV12-4; j_call: TRBJ2-3; cdr3_aa: CASSPLPGGTDTQYF
v_call: TRBV20-1; j_call: TRBJ2-3; cdr3_aa: CSASRGSKEQYF